This T cell receptor beta chain was sequenced during a study of T cells in Graves' hyperthyroidism and ophthalmopathy. Germline lookup yields CDR1 GTSNPN and CDR2 SVGIG (reference sequence). The CDR3 extends over 14 amino acids. Trimming took off 0 bases at V and 6 bases at J, with 11 bases between the two ends. This clonotype was counted a few times. Amplification yielded TCR beta CDR3 regions, with RNA transcripts as the source. HTBI primers were the set used in a first-round RT-PCR of the TCR CDR3. From the multiplex PCR reads, TCRdb called clonotypes with MiXCR, one entry per CDR3 protein. The sample includes over 700,000 distinct CDR3 sequences, 18% of them seen just once.

This TCR was sampled from a woman aged 45-65 years with Graves' hyperthyroidism that later progressed to Graves' ophthalmopathy. The V and J genes are TRBV30 and TRBJ2-2; D is perhaps TRBD2 (6 bases). Sequencing was done on a sample of blood. CDR3: CAWSVWGDPGELFF. The CDR3 DNA reads as TGTGCCTGGAGTGTGTGGGGGGACCCCGGGGAGCTGTTTTTT.